The next 15 T cell receptor beta chains were all read from a single sample in a study of cytomegalovirus exposure and HLA in healthy donors. In the PCR, 60 Vbeta and 13 Jbeta primers were used. Clones were sequenced by immunoSEQ multiplex PCR, and TCRdb holds only the in-frame ones, with some missing. The sample records roughly 120,000 clones, 81% being singletons. The material sequenced was PBMCs. The receptors here all came from a middle-aged woman in good health and CMV-seronegative.

The rearrangement links TRBV4-3 to TRBJ2-3; D possibly corresponds to TRBD1 (6 bases). The CDR3 has 15 amino acids. CDR1 and CDR2 (germline): LGHNA, YSLEER. The V end was cut by 0 bases, the J end by 3 bases, with 10 bases between. CDR3 sequence reads: CASSQDETGTDTQYF. In nucleotides, the CDR3 is TGCGCCAGCAGCCAAGATGAAACAGGGACAGATACGCAGTATTTT.

The V and J genes are TRBV5-5 and TRBJ2-5, with D possibly being TRBD1 (6 bases). Trimming cost V 4 bases and J 1 base, with 17 bases left between them. The germline gives CDR1 SGHKS, CDR2 YYEKEE (reference sequence). The CDR3 has 16 amino acids. The DNA for the CDR3 is TGTGCCAGCAGCGTGACGGACAGCACCTCCCAAGAGACCCAGTACTTC. Its translation is CASSVTDSTSQETQYF.

The rearrangement links TRBV7-3 to TRBJ1-1; TRBD1 is a possible D gene (5 bases). This CDR3 spans 13 amino acids. Trimming took off 2 bases at V and 5 bases at J, with 9 bases between the two ends. Germline V gene sequence: CDR1 SGHTA, CDR2 FQGTGA. For the CDR3, the DNA is TGTGCCAGCAGCTTATTGGGGGGGACTGAAGCTTTCTTT. This gives the protein CASSLLGGTEAFF.

The chain joins TRBV7-9 to TRBJ1-2, with a tentative D call TRBD1 (6 bases). Trimming shortened V by 4 bases and J by 8 bases, and 17 bases separated the two germline ends. Germline assignment: CDR1 SEHNR and CDR2 FQNEAQ (reference sequence). This CDR3 is 14 amino acids long. The DNA of the CDR3 is TGTGCCAGCAGCTCCACAGGGCGCGGGGGAGGCTACACCTTC. Encoded protein: CASSSTGRGGGYTF.

V usage is TRBV18 and J usage is TRBJ1-2, with D possibly TRBD1 on 5 matching bases. The V gene lost 3 bases and the J gene lost 6 bases, with 11 bases spanning the gap. The CDR3 loop spans 13 amino acids. CDR1 and CDR2 from the germline V gene are KGHSH and LQKENI. The CDR3 reads CASSPNQGDGYTF. CDR3 in DNA: TGTGCCAGCTCACCGAATCAGGGTGATGGCTACACCTTC.

V gene TRBV27 combines with J gene TRBJ1-2; 9 positions match TRBD1. Losses at the gene ends were 8 bases for V and 3 bases for J; bases not matched to a gene: 10. The CDR3 length is 15 residues. Germline V gene sequence: CDR1 MNHEY, CDR2 SMNVEV (reference sequence). This CDR3 reads CASQKNTGGDYGYTF. The CDR3, as DNA: TGTGCCAGCCAAAAAAACACAGGGGGCGACTATGGCTACACCTTC.

The chain couples TRBV5-4 to TRBJ2-1; 9 positions match TRBD1. The CDR3 loop spans 16 amino acids. Germline CDR1 SGHNT, CDR2 YYREEE (reference sequence). The V gene end was trimmed by 3 bases and the J gene end by 8 bases; junction bases not matched to a gene: 12. CDR3 sequence (DNA): TGTGCCAGCAGCTCGAAGATCCGGGACAGGGTTGATGAGCAGTTCTTC. Translating it yields CASSSKIRDRVDEQFF.

The rearrangement uses TRBV2 and TRBJ2-7, with D possibly being TRBD1 (6 bases). CDR3 length: 12 amino acids. Trimming stripped 7 bases from V and 2 bases from J, with 9 bases between. Per germline, CDR1 SNHLY and CDR2 FYNNEI. The CDR3 DNA reads as TGTGCCAGCACCAGGGGCACCTACGAGCAGTACTTC. This translates into CASTRGTYEQYF.

With respect to this clone: A read error may produce the germline difference seen at one junction end. The chain is built from TRBV7-9 and TRBJ1-2; a weak D match, TRBD1 (6 bases). The CDR3 contains 14 residues. CDR1 and CDR2 (germline): SEHNR, FQNEAQ (reference sequence). Written as DNA, the CDR3 is TGTTCCAGCAGCTTCAAGGGGGATGACTATGGCTACACCTTC. Translated, it gives CSSSFKGDDYGYTF.

The V and J genes are TRBV19 and TRBJ1-2; no definite D call. The CDR3 covers 11 residues. The V end was cut by 5 bases, the J end by 10 bases, with 11 bases between. Germline CDR1 and CDR2: LNHDA and SQIVND (reference sequence). Here the CDR3 reads CASSSVWLYTF. CDR3 nucleotide sequence: TGTGCCAGTAGTTCTGTGTGGCTCTACACCTTC.

This clone was observed once. The V and J genes are TRBV18 and TRBJ2-5; 11 nucleotides align to TRBD1. The CDR3 spans 15 residues. The germline V gene has CDR1 KGHSH and CDR2 LQKENI. The trim removed 2 bases at V and 5 bases at J, leaving 4 bases unmatched. CDR3 in amino acids: CASSPGTGGEETQYF. In DNA form, the CDR3 reads TGTGCCAGCTCACCAGGGACAGGGGGAGAGGAGACCCAGTACTTC. The entire variable domain, with the rest obtained from reference TRBV18 and TRBJ2-5, is as follows: NAGVMQNPRHLVRRRGQEARLRCSPMKGHSHVYWYRQLPEEGLKFMVYLQKENIIDESGMPKERFSAEFPKEGPSILRIQQVVRGDSAAYFCASSPGTGGEETQYFGPGTRLLVL.

The V call is TRBV19, the J call TRBJ2-3; 8 nucleotides align to TRBD2. V was clipped by 7 bases and J by 5 bases; unmatched bases: 11. This CDR3 contains 15 residues. Per the germline V gene, CDR1 is LNHDA and CDR2 is SQIVND (reference sequence). The CDR3: CASTTTSAWEDTQYF. The CDR3 region has the DNA TGTGCCAGTACGACGACTAGCGCCTGGGAAGATACGCAGTATTTT. Supplemented by reference TRBV19 and TRBJ2-3, the full variable domain reads DGGITQSPKYLFRKEGQNVTLSCEQNLNHDAMYWYRQDPGQGLRLIYYSQIVNDFQKGDIAEGYSVSREKKESFPLTVTSAQKNPTAFYLCASTTTSAWEDTQYFGPGTRLTVL.

The V gene is TRBV13, the J gene TRBJ1-2; 9 nucleotides agree with TRBD1. CDR1 PRHDT and CDR2 FYEKMQ come from the germline V gene (reference sequence). J lost 2 bases, V lost 4 bases, and 5 bases had no gene match. The CDR3 has 15 amino acids. The chain's CDR3 is CASSSGQGLNYGYTF. The CDR3 DNA is TGTGCCAGCAGCTCGGGACAGGGCCTGAACTATGGCTACACCTTC.

J is TRBJ2-7 and V is TRBV7-2, with TRBD2 identical over 11 bases. Losses at the gene ends were 0 bases for V and 2 bases for J; bases not matched to a gene: 3. Germline lookup yields CDR1 SGHTA and CDR2 FQGNSA. This CDR3 comprises 16 residues. The DNA of the CDR3 is TGTGCCAGCAGCTTAGCGACTAGCGGGGCACCCTACGAGCAGTACTTC. Translation: CASSLATSGAPYEQYF.

This rearrangement joins TRBV4-1 to TRBJ2-2, with unresolved D. The length of the CDR3 is 16 residues. V lost 1 base and J 1 base, leaving 10 bases between the germline ends. Germline lookup yields CDR1 MGHRA and CDR2 YSYEKL. The CDR3 region has the DNA TGCGCCAGCAGCCAAGTCCGGTCGTGGAACACCGGGGAGCTGTTTTTT. Translating gives CASSQVRSWNTGELFF.